This is a list of T cell receptor beta chains from one sample in a study of OX40 agonist ivuxolimab in advanced cancers. Libraries were prepared by immunoSEQ multiplex PCR; TCRdb keeps only in-frame clonotypes and omits some of them. The sample lists some 87,000 clones; around 90% were seen once. The sample was CD4+ or CD8+ T cells sorted from blood, taken in a trial of the OX40 agonist ivuxolimab. These receptors were collected from an adult with an advanced solid tumor such as melanoma, head and neck, liver or kidney cancer. CDR3s include the opening cysteine and the closing phenylalanine or tryptophan. A D gene is named only where the DNA matches it firmly. Where a row states a size, it is once, few, many or the class of an expanded clone; other rows omit it.

TRBV7-9	TRBD2	.	TRBJ2-2	CASSPKLAPRRTGELFF	TGTGCCAGCAGCCCTAAACTAGCGCCGAGGCGAACCGGGGAGCTGTTTTTT
TRBV2	.	few	TRBJ1-5	CASSPEDNQPQHF	TGTGCCAGCAGTCCAGAAGACAATCAGCCCCAGCATTTT
TRBV4-1	.	.	TRBJ2-7	CASSQVVSLRDFSYEQYF	TGCGCCAGCAGCCAAGTGGTGTCTCTCCGGGACTTCTCCTACGAGCAGTACTTC
TRBV4-3	.	.	TRBJ2-7	CASSQSGDSYEQYF	TGCGCCAGCAGCCAATCCGGGGACTCCTACGAGCAGTACTTC
TRBV5-1	TRBD2	.	TRBJ2-3	CASSVAGGRDTQYF	TGCGCCAGCAGCGTAGCGGGGGGGCGAGATACGCAGTATTTT
TRBV28	.	.	TRBJ1-1	CASSPRTEAFF	TGTGCCAGCAGCCCCAGAACTGAAGCTTTCTTT
TRBV19	.	.	TRBJ1-3	CASRGTGSDLGNTIYF	TGTGCCAGTAGAGGAACCGGTTCGGACCTCGGAAACACCATATATTTT
TRBV10-3	TRBD1	.	TRBJ2-5	CASRQGVGETQYF	TGTGCCTCCAGACAGGGCGTGGGGGAGACCCAGTACTTC
TRBV10-3	.	.	TRBJ2-7	CAISGSASRPLEQYF	TGTGCCATCAGTGGATCGGCTAGCCGACCTCTTGAGCAGTACTTC
TRBV7-9	TRBD2	.	TRBJ2-5	CASSLGGGGTQYF	TGTGCCAGCAGCTTAGGCGGCGGGGGGACCCAGTACTTC
TRBV19	TRBD1	.	TRBJ1-2	CASSTPHSGQGYGYTF	TGTGCCAGTAGTACCCCACACTCGGGACAGGGCTATGGCTACACCTTC
TRBV9	.	.	TRBJ1-3	CASSVVPFSNTIYF	TGTGCCAGCAGCGTAGTCCCTTTCTCCAACACCATATATTTT
TRBV19	TRBD1	.	TRBJ1-1	CASSRDRGLRAFF	TGTGCCAGTAGTCGGGACAGGGGTCTTCGAGCTTTCTTT
TRBV10-3	.	.	TRBJ1-2	CATQDSSYGYTF	TGTGCCACCCAGGACAGCTCTTATGGCTACACCTTC
TRBV7-2	.	.	TRBJ1-2	CASSLKFGYGYTF	TGTGCCAGCAGCTTGAAATTTGGCTATGGCTACACCTTC
TRBV5-4	.	.	TRBJ1-1	CASSTGGLMNTEAFF	TGTGCCAGCAGCACCGGGGGATTAATGAACACTGAAGCTTTCTTT
TRBV19	.	.	TRBJ2-1	CASSINRGEGAYNEQFF	TGTGCCAGTAGTATAAACAGGGGGGAGGGGGCGTACAATGAGCAGTTCTTC
TRBV6-1	.	.	TRBJ1-6	CASSTSSWPLHF	TGTGCCAGCAGTACGTCCTCGTGGCCCCTCCACTTT
TRBV7-2	.	once	TRBJ2-3	CASSLGAIGGTQYF	TGTGCCAGCAGCTTAGGCGCCATCGGAGGTACGCAGTATTTT
TRBV2	TRBD1	.	TRBJ2-7	CASSPFTGTGGREQYF	TGTGCCAGCAGTCCATTTACCGGGACAGGGGGTCGGGAGCAGTACTTC
TRBV2	.	.	TRBJ2-3	CASRSLSRGTDTQYF	TGTGCCAGCAGGTCCCTTTCCAGGGGCACAGATACGCAGTATTTT
TRBV5-1	.	.	TRBJ2-1	CASSLTSTYNEQFF	TGCGCCAGCAGCTTAACTAGCACGTACAATGAGCAGTTCTTC
TRBV28	TRBD1	.	TRBJ2-7	CASTPGGVSYEQYF	TGTGCCAGCACCCCAGGGGGCGTTTCCTACGAGCAGTACTTC
TRBV7-8	.	.	TRBJ2-1	CASSSDNEQFF	TGTGCCAGCAGCTCCGACAATGAGCAGTTCTTC
TRBV11-3	.	once	TRBJ1-1	CASSLQGRNTEAFF	TGTGCCAGCAGCTTGCAGGGGAGAAACACTGAAGCTTTCTTT
TRBV7-4	.	.	TRBJ2-1	CASSLLCSSSYNEQFF	TGTGCCAGCAGCTTATTGTGTAGCAGCTCCTACAATGAGCAGTTCTTC
TRBV28	.	.	TRBJ2-6	CASSSGANVLTF	TGTGCCAGCAGTTCCGGGGCCAACGTCCTGACTTTC
TRBV14	TRBD2	.	TRBJ2-5	CASSQERGGLAVQETQYF	TGTGCCAGCAGCCAAGAACGGGGAGGACTAGCGGTCCAAGAGACCCAGTACTTC
TRBV7-8	TRBD1	.	TRBJ2-4	CASRALGEQGITKNIQYF	TGTGCCAGCCGAGCTTTGGGAGAACAGGGGATAACCAAAAACATTCAGTACTTC
TRBV5-6	TRBD1	.	TRBJ1-1	CASSVQGAMNTEAFF	TGTGCCAGCAGCGTCCAGGGGGCGATGAACACTGAAGCTTTCTTT
TRBV6-5	TRBD1	.	TRBJ1-2	CASSYSRQGPYGYTF	TGTGCCAGCAGTTACTCCAGACAGGGACCCTATGGCTACACCTTC
TRBV7-6	.	.	TRBJ1-1	CASSADLNTEAFF	TGTGCCAGCAGCGCAGACTTGAACACTGAAGCTTTCTTT
TRBV19	.	.	TRBJ1-1	CATRNQPNTEAFF	TGTGCTACCAGAAACCAACCGAACACTGAAGCTTTCTTT
TRBV5-4	TRBD1	.	TRBJ2-2	CASRVLGTGVRRDTGELFF	TGTGCCAGCAGAGTGCTTGGGACAGGGGTCAGGAGGGACACCGGGGAGCTGTTTTTT
TRBV19	.	.	TRBJ2-7	CASAGDNPYEQYF	TGTGCCAGCGCTGGGGATAACCCGTACGAGCAGTACTTC
TRBV6-5	TRBD2	.	TRBJ2-2	CASRGGGLNTGELFF	TGTGCCAGCCGGGGCGGGGGGCTGAACACCGGGGAGCTGTTTTTT
TRBV2	TRBD2	.	TRBJ2-1	CASSLLAGVGSGDEQFF	TGTGCCAGCAGTCTCTTAGCGGGAGTGGGGTCGGGGGATGAGCAGTTCTTC
TRBV4-2	TRBD2	.	TRBJ2-2	CASSHDRTSGGRYTGELFF	TGTGCCAGCAGCCATGACAGGACTAGCGGGGGGAGGTACACCGGGGAGCTGTTTTTT
TRBV18	.	.	TRBJ1-1	CASSPQKGTEAFF	TGTGCCAGCTCACCTCAAAAGGGGACTGAAGCTTTCTTT